This T cell receptor (beta chain) was captured in a study of T cells in Graves' hyperthyroidism and ophthalmopathy. Lactation, pregnancy, other autoimmune disease or uncontrolled infection led to exclusion of patients. This clonotype has a count of ten or more. Antigen: not known. RNA transcripts provided the source from which TCR beta CDR3 regions were amplified. Initially, a first-round RT-PCR of the TCR CDR3 employed the HTBI primer set. TCRdb reprocessed the multiplex PCR reads via MiXCR and lists one record per CDR3 protein. Here the sample spans some 400,000 distinct CDR3 sequences, about 20% being singletons. Deletions cut 0 bases from V and 6 bases from J, with 19 bases between. Germline V CDR1 and CDR2: SGDLS, YYNGEE. The CDR3 sequence is 16 residues long. Overall study findings and caveats: Ophthalmopathy and stable hyperthyroidism were told apart by a 13 V-J model. The model's output predicted ophthalmopathy at a median of 6.5 months prior to onset.

The TCR comes from a woman under 30 with Graves' hyperthyroidism. This chain uses TRBV9 with TRBJ2-7; D is unclear. The specimen was blood. The CDR3 here is CASSVVAAPIPGEQYF. The CDR3 region has the DNA TGTGCCAGCAGCGTAGTGGCAGCGCCCATTCCCGGCGAGCAGTACTTC.